The present entry profiles one T cell receptor beta chain with its context. Its antigen is as yet unknown. Measured with immunoSEQ multiplex PCR; TCRdb has only the in-frame clones, and not every one. The sample contains tens of thousands of clones, roughly 95% of which appear only once. V lost 0 bases to trimming and J lost 5 bases, with 12 bases between them. CDR1 and CDR2 (germline): SGDLS, YYNGEE. The CDR3 covers 14 residues. This specimen comes from a study of cytomegalovirus exposure and HLA in healthy donors. At the level of the study: The approximately 130 validation repertoires and the roughly 670 first-cohort repertoires shared a platform, a later analysis reported.

Donors were drawn from the approximately 130-subject validation cohort, separate from the roughly 700-subject first cohort. Study observations and caveats: Researchers catalogued around 150 TCR beta chains as cytomegalovirus-associated. While the bulk of TCR sequences proved rare, some public TCRs turned up in many donors.

Sample: PBMCs. The chain carries TRBV9 and TRBJ2-7; D gene unclear. The receptor comes from a woman aged 18 to 35 in good health and CMV-seropositive. This CDR3 is CASSVGLSPDEQYF. The CDR3 coding sequence is TGTGCCAGCAGCGTAGGCTTGAGTCCGGACGAGCAGTACTTC.